One sample yielded the 23 T cell receptor beta chains listed below, sequenced in a study of cytomegalovirus exposure and HLA in healthy donors. Clones were sequenced by immunoSEQ multiplex PCR, and TCRdb holds only the in-frame ones, with some missing. Of 200,000 or so clones in the sample, roughly 80% are singletons; the top ten hold around 5.4%. The specimen sequenced was PBMCs. These TCRs come from a woman between 18 and 29 years old in good health and CMV-seronegative.

This clone was found once. The chain recombines TRBV7-9 with TRBJ1-5; unclear D gene. With 1 base removed from V and 7 bases from J, the gap between germline ends came to 8 bases. Per the germline V gene, CDR1 is SEHNR and CDR2 is FQNEAQ (reference sequence). This CDR3 region has 13 residues. CDR3 residues: CASSLGLSQPQHF. In nucleotides, the CDR3 is TGTGCCAGCAGCTTAGGATTGTCGCAGCCCCAGCATTTT.

The J gene is TRBJ2-6, the V gene TRBV30; D not resolved. Between the trimmed V and J ends, which lost 0 bases and 0 bases, there was a span of 12 bases. Germline CDR1 is GTSNPN and CDR2 is SVGIG (reference sequence). CDR3 length: 17 residues. The CDR3 loop reads CAWSVGRTPSGANVLTF. CDR3 bases: TGTGCCTGGAGTGTAGGCAGGACCCCCTCTGGGGCCAACGTCCTGACTTTC.

The genes are TRBV28 and TRBJ1-2; the D is unclear. This CDR3 is 14 amino acids long. V lost 2 bases and J lost 0, with 7 bases in between. Per germline, CDR1 MDHEN and CDR2 SYDVKM. The CDR3 protein is CASSLVLPNYGYTF. CDR3 bases: TGTGCCAGCAGTTTAGTCCTCCCTAACTATGGCTACACCTTC.

The V gene is TRBV30, the J gene TRBJ1-1; a possible D gene is TRBD1 (6 bases). Germline V gives CDR1 GTSNPN, CDR2 SVGIG (reference sequence). V lost 3 bases to trimming and J lost 0 bases, with 8 bases between them. The CDR3 is 13 amino acids. CDR3 nucleotide sequence: TGTGCCTGGAGAGGGGGTATGAACACTGAAGCTTTCTTT. Amino acids: CAWRGGMNTEAFF.

Only one count was recorded for this clone. The chain carries TRBV2 and TRBJ1-1; D ambiguous. There are 14 residues in the CDR3. Germline V lookup: CDR1 SNHLY, CDR2 FYNNEI. V was pared by 6 bases and J by 1 base, with 12 bases between. The CDR3 DNA is TGTGCCAGCAGAGGTGCCAGGTCGAACACTGAAGCTTTCTTT. It yields the protein CASRGARSNTEAFF.

The J gene is TRBJ2-1, the V gene TRBV12-5; TRBD1 might be the D (6 bases). Trimming left V 6 bases short and J 5 bases short, with 14 bases between. This CDR3 is built from 14 residues. Germline V gene data show CDR1 as LGHNT and CDR2 as FRNRAP. CDR3: CASGPPGANNEQFF. CDR3 nucleotide sequence: TGTGCTAGTGGACCCCCAGGGGCAAACAATGAGCAGTTCTTC.

The gene calls are TRBV5-1 and TRBJ1-2, with D possibly TRBD1 on 5 matching bases. V lost 2 bases to trimming and J lost 6 bases, with 14 bases between them. Germline lookup yields CDR1 SGHRS and CDR2 YFSETQ. The CDR3 extends over 14 amino acids. CDR3 sequence reads: CASSFTAGSNGYTF. The CDR3 nucleotides are TGCGCCAGCAGCTTTACGGCAGGGAGTAATGGCTACACCTTC.

The rearrangement links TRBV7-9 to TRBJ1-1; D remains ambiguous. Trimming removed 10 bases from V and 0 bases from J, with 9 bases in between. The CDR3 extends over 12 amino acids. In germline, CDR1 is SEHNR, CDR2 FQNEAQ (reference sequence). CDR3 DNA sequence: TGTGCCACTCAAGACATGAACACTGAAGCTTTCTTT. Protein: CATQDMNTEAFF.

The V call is TRBV9, the J call TRBJ1-1; D uncertain. Per germline, CDR1 SGDLS and CDR2 YYNGEE. This CDR3 has 14 residues. The V gene lost 3 bases and the J gene lost 0 bases, with 9 bases spanning the gap. The CDR3 loop reads CASSEQALNTEAFF. CDR3 sequence (DNA): TGTGCCAGCAGCGAACAAGCCCTGAACACTGAAGCTTTCTTT.

This clone has a handful of counts. J is TRBJ1-1 and V is TRBV7-9; D might be TRBD1 (5 bases). CDR3 size: 14 residues. Trimming stripped 3 bases from V and 8 bases from J, with 16 bases between. Germline values: CDR1 SEHNR, CDR2 FQNEAQ (reference sequence). CDR3 nucleotide sequence: TGTGCCAGCAGCTTTAGAGGGGCTGGGAAAGAAGCTTTCTTT. It specifies CASSFRGAGKEAFF.

For this clone: The sample has other DNA sequences that encode this CDR3 too. This sequence joins TRBV6-5 and TRBJ1-1; D is undetermined. V dropped 3 bases and J dropped 1 base, with 6 bases sitting between them. The germline CDR1 and CDR2 sequences are MNHEY and SVGAGI. The CDR3 consists of 13 residues. CDR3: CASSYSRNTEAFF. The CDR3, as DNA: TGTGCCAGCAGTTATTCCCGGAACACTGAAGCTTTCTTT.

The J gene is TRBJ1-1, the V gene TRBV5-6; the match to TRBD1 covers 7 bases. Germline assignment: CDR1 SGHDT and CDR2 YYEEEE. This CDR3 contains 11 residues. V was pared by 2 bases and J by 8 bases, with 0 bases of the junction left unmatched. CDR3 coding DNA: TGTGCCAGCAGCTTACAGGGGGAAGCTTTCTTT. This sequence encodes CASSLQGEAFF.

In DNA form, the CDR3 reads TGTGCCAGCAGCACACGAGGGAGCGGGGTAAGCACAGATACGCAGTATTTT. This encodes CASSTRGSGVSTDTQYF. The gene calls are TRBV11-2 and TRBJ2-3, with TRBD2 matching 7 bases. J was trimmed by 0 bases and V by 5 bases; bases with no gene match: 11. There are 17 residues in the CDR3. Per germline, CDR1 SGHAT and CDR2 FQNNGV. The full variable domain, with the rest looked up from reference TRBV11-2 and TRBJ2-3, is EAGVAQSPRYKIIEKRQSVAFWCNPISGHATLYWYQQILGQGPKLLIQFQNNGVVDDSQLPKDRFSAERLKGVDSTLKIQPAKLEDSAVYLCASSTRGSGVSTDTQYFGPGTRLTVL.

The chain combines TRBV19 with TRBJ1-1; tentatively, D is TRBD1 (6 bases). CDR1 is LNHDA and CDR2 is SQIVND in the germline V gene (reference sequence). Deletions cut 6 bases from V and 2 bases from J, with 19 bases between. This CDR3 has 16 residues. The CDR3 region is CASSNPPGTTNTEAFF. The DNA of the CDR3 is TGTGCCAGTAGCAATCCACCCGGGACAACCAACACTGAAGCTTTCTTT.

In the case of this clone: The germline gene is not matched at one end of the junction; a read error may be the cause. CDR3 sequence: CASSFTWKGPLETFFF. The CDR3 DNA follows: TGTGCCAGCAGCTTCACTTGGAAGGGTCCCCTCGAAACGTTCTTCTTC. J is TRBJ1-2 and V is TRBV11-2, with D uncertain. CDR1 and CDR2 from the germline V gene are SGHAT and FQNNGV. The CDR3 is made up of 16 amino acids.

The chain combines TRBV6-5 with TRBJ2-7, with 10 nucleotides matching TRBD2. The germline CDR1 and CDR2 sequences are MNHEY and SVGAGI. This CDR3 is built from 16 residues. V was pared by 2 bases and J by 2 bases, with 6 bases of the junction left unmatched. The CDR3 DNA follows: TGTGCCAGCAGTTACAGTCCAGCGGGGGGGGCCTACGAGCAGTACTTC. This gives the protein CASSYSPAGGAYEQYF.

The rearrangement links TRBV6-5 to TRBJ2-7, with 7 bases matching TRBD2. V gave up 5 bases and J gave up 1 base; unmatched junction bases: 8. The CDR3 extends over 15 amino acids. CDR1 is MNHEY and CDR2 is SVGAGI in the germline V gene. CDR3 in amino acids: CASSPSLAVSYEQYF. The CDR3 region has the DNA TGTGCCAGCAGTCCCTCTCTAGCGGTATCCTACGAGCAGTACTTC.

This clone was recorded only once. The rearrangement links TRBV6-1 to TRBJ1-5; perhaps TRBD1 as D (5 bases). Germline CDR1 MNHNS, CDR2 SASEGT. CDR3 size: 16 residues. V lost 0 bases and J lost 7, with 16 bases in between. For the CDR3, the DNA is TGTGCCAGCAGTGAAGCGGCGGTTATCGGGGGGCAGCCCCAGCATTTT. Translation: CASSEAAVIGGQPQHF.

V gene TRBV7-2 combines with J gene TRBJ2-3, with TRBD2 as a possible D gene (5 bases). The CDR3 runs to 15 residues. CDR1 SGHTA and CDR2 FQGNSA come from the germline V gene. Trimming cost V 2 bases and J 1 base, with 10 bases left between them. CDR3 protein: CASSLKLVGTDTQYF. The CDR3, as DNA: TGTGCCAGCAGCTTAAAACTAGTCGGCACAGATACGCAGTATTTT.

The rearrangement uses TRBV18 and TRBJ2-2; 11 bases are shared with TRBD1. The CDR3 consists of 15 residues. The germline gives CDR1 KGHSH, CDR2 LQKENI. The V segment lost 6 bases and the J segment 3 bases; nucleotides outside the gene matches: 3. The CDR3: CASSRTGGDTGELFF. The CDR3 DNA reads TGTGCCAGCTCTCGGACAGGGGGCGACACCGGGGAGCTGTTTTTT. The complete variable domain, with remaining parts taken from reference TRBV18 and TRBJ2-2, reads NAGVMQNPRHLVRRRGQEARLRCSPMKGHSHVYWYRQLPEEGLKFMVYLQKENIIDESGMPKERFSAEFPKEGPSILRIQQVVRGDSAAYFCASSRTGGDTGELFFGEGSRLTVL.

This chain uses TRBV4-1 with TRBJ1-2; 9 bases map to TRBD1. The CDR3 sequence is 14 residues long. V trimming: 4 bases; J trimming: 7 bases; junction bases outside the gene matches: 7. Germline lookup yields CDR1 MGHRA and CDR2 YSYEKL. The CDR3 DNA follows: TGCGCCAGCAGCCCCACGGGACAGGGAGTTGGCTACACCTTC. As protein: CASSPTGQGVGYTF.

This clone has a single count. This chain links TRBV2 with TRBJ2-3, with a tentative D call TRBD2 (6 bases). The CDR3 is 15 residues long. V gave up 8 bases and J gave up 5 bases, with 20 bases separating them. The germline V gene encodes CDR1 SNHLY and CDR2 FYNNEI. This CDR3 reads CASESEASAKDTQYF. Written as DNA, the CDR3 is TGTGCCAGCGAGAGTGAGGCTAGCGCTAAAGATACGCAGTATTTT.

This clone was detected once. The genes are TRBV15 and TRBJ2-3; 9 bases align to TRBD1. Germline V lookup: CDR1 LNHNV, CDR2 YYDKDF (reference sequence). With 5 bases clipped from V and 5 bases from J, the junction kept 8 bases outside the gene matches. The CDR3 has 15 residues. The CDR3 DNA sequence: TGTGCCACCAGCGAAAGGGACAGGGCCCGAGATACGCAGTATTTT. Translating gives CATSERDRARDTQYF.